The rows below give T cell receptor beta chains drawn from one sample of a study of memory B cells and T cells in multiple sclerosis. Assay used: immunoSEQ multiplex PCR; TCRdb lists only in-frame clones, some missing. This table holds some 7,900 clones, roughly 50% found once. The source material was memory (CD45RO+) CD8+ T cells from blood. The receptors come from a human donor with multiple sclerosis. Each CDR3 is given with its conserved first and last residue. The D gene is left open where the match is weak. The size entry is marked missing in some rows and otherwise reads once, few, many or a size class.

V gene: TRBV29-1
J gene: TRBJ1-4
D gene: NA
clone size: NA
CDR3 DNA: TGCAGCGCCGGGCGGACGGGAAATGAAAAACTGTTTTTT
CDR3 protein: CSAGRTGNEKLFF

V gene: TRBV6-4
J gene: TRBJ2-3
D gene: TRBD2
clone size: NA
CDR3 DNA: TGTGCCAGCAGTGACTCGACGACTGCGGGGGGGCCGGATACGCAGTATTTT
CDR3 protein: CASSDSTTAGGPDTQYF

V gene: TRBV7-9
J gene: TRBJ1-2
D gene: NA
clone size: NA
CDR3 DNA: TGTGCCAGCAGCTTAGAATCGGGGTACTATGGCTACACCTTC
CDR3 protein: CASSLESGYYGYTF

V gene: TRBV18
J gene: TRBJ1-6
D gene: TRBD1
clone size: NA
CDR3 DNA: TGTGCCAGCTCACAGCCCGGGACAGGGGGATATAATTCACCCCTCCACTTT
CDR3 protein: CASSQPGTGGYNSPLHF

V gene: TRBV4-1
J gene: TRBJ2-1
D gene: NA
clone size: NA
CDR3 DNA: TGCGCCAGCAGCCAAGATGATAGCAATGAGCAGTTCTTC
CDR3 protein: CASSQDDSNEQFF

V gene: TRBV27
J gene: TRBJ1-1
D gene: TRBD1
clone size: NA
CDR3 DNA: TGTGCCAGCAGTTCGGACAGGGGACTAAGAGCTTTCTTT
CDR3 protein: CASSSDRGLRAFF

V gene: TRBV5-6
J gene: TRBJ1-5
D gene: NA
clone size: NA
CDR3 DNA: TGTGCCAGCAGCGGAGGTTCGGGTCAGCCCCAGCATTTT
CDR3 protein: CASSGGSGQPQHF

V gene: TRBV9
J gene: TRBJ1-4
D gene: NA
clone size: few
CDR3 DNA: TGTGCCAGCAGCGTAGGGGCCAGGGGTGAAAAACTGTTTTTT
CDR3 protein: CASSVGARGEKLFF

V gene: TRBV29-1
J gene: TRBJ2-3
D gene: NA
clone size: NA
CDR3 DNA: TGCAGCGTTGTGGGGGACACAACTAGCACAGATACGCAGTATTTT
CDR3 protein: CSVVGDTTSTDTQYF

V gene: TRBV6-4
J gene: TRBJ2-3
D gene: TRBD2
clone size: NA
CDR3 DNA: TGTGCCAGCAGTGAGCGGGGGGGTAGCACAGATACGCAGTATTTT
CDR3 protein: CASSERGGSTDTQYF

V gene: TRBV11-1
J gene: TRBJ2-4
D gene: TRBD1
clone size: few
CDR3 DNA: TGTGCCAGCAGCTTCGGGACAGGGGCGTCGTTCGGCATTCAGTACTTC
CDR3 protein: CASSFGTGASFGIQYF

V gene: TRBV28
J gene: TRBJ2-3
D gene: NA
clone size: NA
CDR3 DNA: TGTGCCAGCAGTTGGTCCGGGACACCCACTAGCACAGATACGCAGTATTTT
CDR3 protein: CASSWSGTPTSTDTQYF

V gene: TRBV23-1
J gene: TRBJ2-7
D gene: NA
clone size: NA
CDR3 DNA: TGCGCCAGCAGTCAATTCCGCGGGGGCGGATCCTACGAGCAGTACTTC
CDR3 protein: CASSQFRGGGSYEQYF

V gene: TRBV4-1
J gene: TRBJ1-2
D gene: TRBD1
clone size: NA
CDR3 DNA: TGCGCCAGCAGCCAAGGCATAGGGGGCTCTGGCTACACCTTC
CDR3 protein: CASSQGIGGSGYTF

V gene: TRBV6-6
J gene: TRBJ2-7
D gene: NA
clone size: NA
CDR3 DNA: TGTGCCAGCAGTTACTTTCCAGAAGGGGGGGCCTACGAGCAGTACTTC
CDR3 protein: CASSYFPEGGAYEQYF

V gene: TRBV2
J gene: TRBJ1-1
D gene: TRBD1
clone size: NA
CDR3 DNA: TGTGCCAGCAGTACCTTGCCGGGACAGGAAGCTTTCTTT
CDR3 protein: CASSTLPGQEAFF

V gene: TRBV15
J gene: TRBJ1-5
D gene: NA
clone size: few
CDR3 DNA: TGTGCCACCAGCAGAGTTCCCCTGCGAGGAGCATCGAATCAGCCCCAGCATTTT
CDR3 protein: CATSRVPLRGASNQPQHF

V gene: TRBV2
J gene: TRBJ2-3
D gene: TRBD2
clone size: NA
CDR3 DNA: TGTGCCAGCTGCCCGCGGGAGGTATGGACAGATACGCAGTATTTT
CDR3 protein: CASCPREVWTDTQYF

V gene: TRBV5-4
J gene: TRBJ2-1
D gene: NA
clone size: NA
CDR3 DNA: TGTGCCAGCAGCAGGGGGCGGGACGCCTCCAATGAGCAGTTCTTC
CDR3 protein: CASSRGRDASNEQFF

V gene: TRBV9
J gene: TRBJ2-3
D gene: NA
clone size: medium-sized
CDR3 DNA: TGTGCCAGCAGCGTAGGTGGGGGCCCCAGCACAGATACGCAGTATTTT
CDR3 protein: CASSVGGGPSTDTQYF

V gene: TRBV6-4
J gene: TRBJ2-2
D gene: TRBD2
clone size: few
CDR3 DNA: TGTGCCAGCAGCCAACTAGCGGGGGCCCCCGGGGAGCTGTTTTTT
CDR3 protein: CASSQLAGAPGELFF

V gene: TRBV6-5
J gene: TRBJ2-7
D gene: NA
clone size: few
CDR3 DNA: TGTGCCAGCAGTTACTCGATGGCGGGAAGTCCCTACGAGCAGTACTTC
CDR3 protein: CASSYSMAGSPYEQYF

V gene: TRBV19
J gene: TRBJ2-1
D gene: NA
clone size: medium-sized
CDR3 DNA: TGTGCCACACTAGGGGGAGCGGGAAGATCCTACAATGAGCAGTTCTTC
CDR3 protein: CATLGGAGRSYNEQFF

V gene: TRBV5-1
J gene: TRBJ1-6
D gene: TRBD1
clone size: NA
CDR3 DNA: TGCGCCAGCAGCCTACGGGACAGGAGCTCCTATAATTCACCCCTCCACTTT
CDR3 protein: CASSLRDRSSYNSPLHF

V gene: TRBV28
J gene: TRBJ1-3
D gene: TRBD1
clone size: medium-sized
CDR3 DNA: TGTGCCAGCAGTCCTCTGACAGGGACAGGAAACACCATATATTTT
CDR3 protein: CASSPLTGTGNTIYF

V gene: TRBV4-3
J gene: TRBJ1-1
D gene: NA
clone size: few
CDR3 DNA: TGCGCCAGCAGCCAAGATGGGGGAGGGACAGCTTTCTTT
CDR3 protein: CASSQDGGGTAFF

V gene: TRBV5-6
J gene: TRBJ2-2
D gene: TRBD1
clone size: NA
CDR3 DNA: TGTGCCAGCAGCCCCCAGGGGGCCGTAAACACCGGGGAGCTGTTTTTT
CDR3 protein: CASSPQGAVNTGELFF

V gene: TRBV19
J gene: TRBJ2-1
D gene: TRBD1
clone size: NA
CDR3 DNA: TGTGCCAGTGCAAGGACAGGGTTGGGCAATGAGCAGTTCTTC
CDR3 protein: CASARTGLGNEQFF

V gene: TRBV6-4
J gene: TRBJ2-3
D gene: TRBD2
clone size: NA
CDR3 DNA: TGTGCCAGCAGTGCTGTAGCGGGATCCACAGATACGCAGTATTTT
CDR3 protein: CASSAVAGSTDTQYF

V gene: TRBV6-4
J gene: TRBJ2-1
D gene: TRBD2
clone size: NA
CDR3 DNA: TGTGCCAGCAGTGACTCGTTAGCGGGAGGGCCCGTTGAGCAGTTCTTC
CDR3 protein: CASSDSLAGGPVEQFF

V gene: TRBV2
J gene: TRBJ2-3
D gene: NA
clone size: NA
CDR3 DNA: TGTGCCAGCAGTGAGGAGGCCAGTCTGGGTACGCAGTATTTT
CDR3 protein: CASSEEASLGTQYF

V gene: TRBV7-6
J gene: TRBJ1-1
D gene: NA
clone size: medium-sized
CDR3 DNA: TGTGCCAGCAGCTTAGAGGACAGCCTGAACACTGAAGCTTTCTTT
CDR3 protein: CASSLEDSLNTEAFF

V gene: TRBV30
J gene: TRBJ2-5
D gene: NA
clone size: NA
CDR3 DNA: TGTGCCTGGAGGGATTACAGAAACCTGCTAAAAGAGACCCAGTACTTC
CDR3 protein: CAWRDYRNLLKETQYF

V gene: TRBV27
J gene: TRBJ2-2
D gene: NA
clone size: NA
CDR3 DNA: TGTGCCAGCAGTTTATCAAGGGGTAACACCGGGGAGCTGTTTTTT
CDR3 protein: CASSLSRGNTGELFF

V gene: TRBV5-1
J gene: TRBJ2-1
D gene: TRBD2
clone size: once
CDR3 DNA: TGCGCCAGCAGCTTCTACCCTAGCGGGAGCTACTTGAATGAGCAGTTCTTC
CDR3 protein: CASSFYPSGSYLNEQFF

V gene: TRBV30
J gene: TRBJ2-6
D gene: NA
clone size: NA
CDR3 DNA: TGTGCCTGGGGTGTACCGGCAGGGAATGGTGCCAACGTCCTGACTTTC
CDR3 protein: CAWGVPAGNGANVLTF

V gene: TRBV21-1
J gene: TRBJ1-5
D gene: NA
clone size: NA
CDR3 DNA: TGTGCCAGCAGCAATCGAGGACTCAATAGCAATCAGCCCCAGCATTTT
CDR3 protein: CASSNRGLNSNQPQHF

V gene: TRBV28
J gene: TRBJ1-3
D gene: NA
clone size: few
CDR3 DNA: TGTGCCAGCAGCCCCCCGGCGGGGAGCCCTGGAAACAACATATATTTT
CDR3 protein: CASSPPAGSPGNNIYF

V gene: TRBV9
J gene: TRBJ2-5
D gene: TRBD2
clone size: NA
CDR3 DNA: TGTGCCAGCACCACGGGTGGGGGGGAGGGAGAGACCCAGTACTTC
CDR3 protein: CASTTGGGEGETQYF

V gene: TRBV30
J gene: TRBJ1-1
D gene: TRBD1
clone size: few
CDR3 DNA: TGTGCCTGGAGTTGGGACAGGATTTCTGAAGCTTTCTTT
CDR3 protein: CAWSWDRISEAFF

V gene: TRBV6-4
J gene: TRBJ2-2
D gene: NA
clone size: NA
CDR3 DNA: TGTGCCAGCAGTGATGAGGGAGCGGACACCGGGGAGCTGTTTTTT
CDR3 protein: CASSDEGADTGELFF

V gene: TRBV2
J gene: TRBJ1-1
D gene: NA
clone size: NA
CDR3 DNA: TGTGCCAGCAATCGGTTCAACACTGAAGCTTTCTTT
CDR3 protein: CASNRFNTEAFF

V gene: TRBV6-5
J gene: TRBJ2-1
D gene: NA
clone size: NA
CDR3 DNA: TGTGCCAGCAGTTACGGTACCGGAGGCTCCTACAATGAGCAGTTCTTC
CDR3 protein: CASSYGTGGSYNEQFF

V gene: TRBV5-1
J gene: TRBJ2-5
D gene: NA
clone size: NA
CDR3 DNA: TGCGCCAGCAGCTTGGACAACCAAGAGACCCAGTACTTC
CDR3 protein: CASSLDNQETQYF

V gene: TRBV2
J gene: TRBJ1-2
D gene: NA
clone size: NA
CDR3 DNA: TGTGCCAGCAGTCCCTCGGGGGTCCGCTACACCTTC
CDR3 protein: CASSPSGVRYTF

V gene: TRBV5-3
J gene: TRBJ2-7
D gene: NA
clone size: NA
CDR3 DNA: TGTGCCAGAAGCTTGAGTTCCGAGAGCATAGACGAGCAGTACTTC
CDR3 protein: CARSLSSESIDEQYF

V gene: TRBV5-8
J gene: TRBJ2-3
D gene: NA
clone size: NA
CDR3 DNA: TGTGCCAGCAGCTTGGCCGCAACAGGGAATATCGATACGCAGTATTTT
CDR3 protein: CASSLAATGNIDTQYF

V gene: TRBV7-8
J gene: TRBJ2-1
D gene: TRBD1
clone size: NA
CDR3 DNA: TGTGCCAGCAGCTTGGGACAGGGCCTCTACAATGAGCAGTTCTTC
CDR3 protein: CASSLGQGLYNEQFF

V gene: TRBV2
J gene: TRBJ2-3
D gene: TRBD1
clone size: NA
CDR3 DNA: TGTGCCAGCAGTGATGGTCGGGACAGGGTCGAAGATACGCAGTATTTT
CDR3 protein: CASSDGRDRVEDTQYF

V gene: TRBV27
J gene: TRBJ2-5
D gene: TRBD1
clone size: NA
CDR3 DNA: TGTGCCAGCAGTTCATTGACAGGGGGCCAAGAGACCCAGTACTTC
CDR3 protein: CASSSLTGGQETQYF

V gene: TRBV28
J gene: TRBJ1-5
D gene: TRBD1
clone size: NA
CDR3 DNA: TGTGCCAGCAGTTGGGACAGATATAGCAATCAGCCCCAGCATTTT
CDR3 protein: CASSWDRYSNQPQHF

V gene: TRBV5-4
J gene: TRBJ1-1
D gene: TRBD1
clone size: NA
CDR3 DNA: TGTGCCAGCAGCTTTGGGACAGGAGGGTACACTGAAGCTTTCTTT
CDR3 protein: CASSFGTGGYTEAFF